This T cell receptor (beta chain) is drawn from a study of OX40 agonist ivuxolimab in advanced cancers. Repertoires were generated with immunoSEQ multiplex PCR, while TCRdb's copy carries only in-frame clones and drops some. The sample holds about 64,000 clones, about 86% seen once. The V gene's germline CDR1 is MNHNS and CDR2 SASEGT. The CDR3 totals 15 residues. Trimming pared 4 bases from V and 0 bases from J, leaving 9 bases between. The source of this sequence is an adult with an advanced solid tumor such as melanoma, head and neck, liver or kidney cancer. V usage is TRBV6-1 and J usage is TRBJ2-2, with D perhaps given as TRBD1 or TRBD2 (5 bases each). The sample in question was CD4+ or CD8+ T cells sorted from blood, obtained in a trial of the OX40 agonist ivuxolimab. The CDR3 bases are TGTGCCAGCAGTGCGGGGACGGCGAACACCGGGGAGCTGTTTTTT. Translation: CASSAGTANTGELFF.